This TCR beta chain appears in the sequencing data of a study of CD8 T cells in Susac syndrome. cDNA came from approximately 0.5 to 1 ug RNA primed by random hexamers. TCRdb passed the immunoSEQ multiplex PCR reads through MiXCR, listing each CDR3 protein once. The sample yields approximately 190,000 distinct CDR3 sequences, almost 96% seen once. The sequenced sample consisted of CD4+ T cells from PBMCs. The receptor was isolated from a human donor with Susac syndrome.

CDR3 DNA: TGTGCCTGGAGTGTACCATCAAACCTAAAGACTAACTATGGCTACACCTTC. Protein sequence: CAWSVPSNLKTNYGYTF. The chain employs TRBV30 and TRBJ1-2; D remains unclear. V shed 0 bases and J shed 0 bases, with 17 bases lying between them. The CDR3 sequence is 17 residues long. Germline lookup yields CDR1 GTSNPN and CDR2 SVGIG (reference sequence).